This T cell receptor beta chain was found in a study of beta chain features in type 1 diabetes. General observations from the study: Shorter TCRB CDR3s, moderately but significantly so, were found in Type 1 diabetes patients in all four CD4+ subsets.

V dropped 5 bases and J dropped 2; count of bases not matched to a gene: 6. The germline gives CDR1 SGHDT, CDR2 YYEEEE. CDR3 length: 14 residues. Sequencing targeted expressed TCRB transcripts, as all isolated RNA had been reverse transcribed. Here immunoSEQ multiplex PCR was the method, and the copy in TCRdb shows in-frame clones only, minus some. The sample yields more than 200,000 clones, under 20% seen once. This clone came up a few times. No antigen is known for it. This sequence was found in a man in his thirties or forties with type 1 diabetes. Sequenced: naive CD4+ T cells from blood. The genes are TRBV5-6 and TRBJ2-5; 7 positions agree with TRBD2. The CDR3 bases are TGTGCCAGCAGTTATAGCGGGCTACAAGAGACCCAGTACTTC. Translating it yields CASSYSGLQETQYF.